The 30 T cell receptor beta chains listed next were all sequenced from one sample in a study of cytomegalovirus exposure and HLA in healthy donors. In the PCR, 60 Vbeta and 13 Jbeta primers were used. Some clones are missing from TCRdb's copy, which holds only in-frame ones; the method was immunoSEQ multiplex PCR. The repertoire holds around 190,000 clones, with more than 75% as singletons. The sample comprised PBMCs. Every receptor here comes from a woman in her twenties or thirties in good health and CMV-seropositive.

The CDR3: CASSLSRARYEQYF. In DNA, the CDR3 is TGTGCCAGCAGCTTGTCCCGAGCGCGATACGAGCAGTACTTC. The chain has TRBV5-5 and TRBJ2-7; D remains ambiguous. CDR3 length: 14 residues. V lost 1 base to trimming and J lost 4 bases, with 12 bases between them. Germline V CDR1 and CDR2: SGHKS, YYEKEE (reference sequence).

The chain joins TRBV19 to TRBJ2-3; 10 bases map to TRBD2. Losses at the gene ends were 3 bases for V and 2 bases for J; bases not matched to a gene: 2. This CDR3 has 15 residues. CDR1 LNHDA and CDR2 SQIVND come from the germline V gene (reference sequence). CDR3 protein: CASSISGGATDTQYF. The CDR3 DNA reads TGTGCCAGTAGTATCAGCGGGGGGGCCACAGATACGCAGTATTTT.

The rearrangement links TRBV27 to TRBJ1-1; 7 nucleotides agree with TRBD1. From germline, CDR1 is MNHEY and CDR2 SMNVEV (reference sequence). J was trimmed by 4 bases and V by 4 bases; bases with no gene match: 6. The CDR3 is 14 amino acids. CDR3 DNA sequence: TGTGCCAGCAGTTCGACAGGGATGGGCACTGAAGCTTTCTTT. This encodes CASSSTGMGTEAFF.

Of note for this clone: One end of the junction fails to match germline, which may point to a read error. This chain joins TRBV7-9 and TRBJ1-4, with a weak D call TRBD1 (5 bases). The CDR3 extends over 14 amino acids. CDR1 is SEHNR and CDR2 is FQNEAQ in the germline V gene (reference sequence). CDR3 region: CSSSPQSGNEKLFF. DNA of the CDR3: TGTTCCAGCAGCCCCCAGTCAGGGAATGAAAAACTGTTTTTT. The full variable domain, completed using reference TRBV7-9 and TRBJ1-4, is DTGVSQNPRHKITKRGQNVTFRCDPISEHNRLYWYRQTLGQGPEFLTYFQNEAQLEKSRLLSDRFSAERPKGSFSTLEIQRTEQGDSAMYLCSSSPQSGNEKLFFGSGTQLSVL.

The chain has TRBV29-1 and TRBJ1-2; a weak D match, TRBD1 (5 bases). Looked up from germline, CDR1 is SQVTM and CDR2 is ANQGSEA. The CDR3 has 15 residues. V gave up 3 bases and J gave up 5 bases, with 19 bases separating them. The CDR3: CSVDTPGLGGYGYTF. CDR3 nucleotides: TGCAGCGTTGATACCCCCGGTTTGGGGGGATATGGCTACACCTTC.

The chain is built from TRBV19 and TRBJ2-2; tentatively, D is TRBD2 (5 bases). This CDR3 has 14 amino acids. Germline V gives CDR1 LNHDA, CDR2 SQIVND (reference sequence). The V end was cut by 11 bases, the J end by 4 bases, with 17 bases between. DNA for the CDR3: TGTGCCTCAAGAGGGCAGCCGGGCACCGGGGAGCTGTTTTTT. Protein: CASRGQPGTGELFF.

This clone has only one observation. The rearrangement uses TRBV12-2 and TRBJ2-3; TRBD2 reflects the table's D call only, with no check against the DNA. TRBV12-2 is tagged as a pseudogene. This CDR3 has 11 residues. For the CDR3, the DNA is TGTGCAAGTCGCTTCCGGGGGGCGCGATATTTT. It codes for CASRFRGARYF.

The V gene is TRBV6-5, the J gene TRBJ2-3; 7 bases align to TRBD2. The CDR3 has 16 residues. V lost 0 bases, J lost 2 bases, and 5 bases stayed unmatched. Germline V CDR1 and CDR2: MNHEY, SVGAGI. The CDR3 region has the DNA TGTGCCAGCAGTTACTCGCTCGGGGGGAACACAGATACGCAGTATTTT. This sequence encodes CASSYSLGGNTDTQYF.

This chain uses TRBV28 with TRBJ2-1; 7 bases agree with TRBD1. Germline V lookup: CDR1 MDHEN, CDR2 SYDVKM. The CDR3 loop spans 15 amino acids. Trimming cost V 7 bases and J 3 bases; bases outside gene matches: 9. Here the CDR3 DNA reads TGTGCCAGCACTGGGTGGGGACAGAACTACAATGAGCAGTTCTTC. Protein sequence: CASTGWGQNYNEQFF.

The V call is TRBV19, the J call TRBJ1-2; 7 bases fit TRBD1. The V gene end was trimmed by 3 bases and the J gene end by 0 bases; junction bases not matched to a gene: 1. The CDR3 totals 14 residues. Per germline, CDR1 LNHDA and CDR2 SQIVND (reference sequence). In DNA, the CDR3 is TGTGCCAGTAGTATTCAGGGGGCTAACTATGGCTACACCTTC. This gives the protein CASSIQGANYGYTF.

The V and J genes are TRBV10-3 and TRBJ1-4; TRBD1 might be the D (5 bases). Germline CDR1 ENHRY, CDR2 SYGVKD. Trimming took 0 bases from V and 8 from J, leaving 19 bases between them. The CDR3 totals 17 residues. CDR3 DNA: TGTGCCATCAGTGAGTCACCCAATTTGGGGGGACGGGAAAAACTGTTTTTT. It is translated as CAISESPNLGGREKLFF.

V is TRBV6-1 and J is TRBJ2-1; 7 nucleotides line up with TRBD2. V shed 0 bases, J shed 10 bases, and the junction held 3 bases outside the gene matches. The CDR3 runs 13 residues. Germline V gives CDR1 MNHNS, CDR2 SASEGT. The CDR3 DNA sequence: TGTGCCAGCAGTGAAGCGGGGAGGGGAGAGCAGTTCTTC. Translated, it gives CASSEAGRGEQFF.

The chain is built from TRBV6-1 and TRBJ1-2; D is possibly TRBD1 (6 bases). With 2 bases removed from V and 5 bases from J, the gap between germline ends came to 12 bases. The CDR3 consists of 14 residues. Germline V CDR1 and CDR2: MNHNS, SASEGT. The CDR3 loop reads CASSELGGGYGYTF. CDR3 bases: TGTGCCAGCAGTGAACTAGGGGGAGGGTATGGCTACACCTTC.

The CDR3 region has the DNA TGTGCCAGCAGCGAACAGGGTGTCGCTGGAAACACCATATATTTT. This gives the protein CASSEQGVAGNTIYF. The chain combines TRBV9 with TRBJ1-3; D might be TRBD1 (6 bases). Germline CDR1 reads SGDLS; CDR2 reads YYNGEE. This CDR3 spans 15 amino acids. V was pared by 3 bases and J by 2 bases, with 12 bases between.

The rearrangement links TRBV6-5 to TRBJ1-2, with a weak D call TRBD1 (5 bases). V dropped 7 bases and J dropped 3 bases, with 15 bases sitting between them. Germline V CDR1 and CDR2: MNHEY, SVGAGI. This CDR3 has 14 amino acids. CDR3 loop: CASTTGGGDYGYTF. DNA of the CDR3: TGTGCCAGCACTACGGGGGGGGGAGACTATGGCTACACCTTC.

The chain links TRBV27 to TRBJ2-1, with 8 bases lining up with TRBD1. V was pared by 3 bases and J by 5 bases, with 3 bases of the junction left unmatched. Per germline, CDR1 MNHEY and CDR2 SMNVEV (reference sequence). The length of the CDR3 is 14 residues. As DNA, the CDR3 is TGTGCCAGCAGTTTCCAGGGGGCCCACAATGAGCAGTTCTTC. This translates into CASSFQGAHNEQFF.

This clone was counted between two and nine times. J is TRBJ1-1 and V is TRBV5-1, with TRBD1 identical over 8 bases. Germline-derived CDR1 and CDR2 are SGHRS and YFSETQ. The CDR3 is 13 amino acids. Trimming removed 4 bases from V and 4 bases from J; junction bases left unmatched: 3. The CDR3 nucleotides read TGCGCCAGCAGCCCACAGGGGGGCACTGAAGCTTTCTTT. This encodes CASSPQGGTEAFF.

The rearrangement uses TRBV6-6 and TRBJ2-3; D possibly corresponds to TRBD2 (6 bases). The germline V and J ends were trimmed by 11 bases and 5 bases, with 17 bases remaining between them. Germline-derived CDR1 and CDR2 are MNHNY and SVGAGI (reference sequence). This CDR3 is 13 amino acids long. In DNA, the CDR3 is TGTGCCTCCGCAAGTGCGGAGGGAGATACGCAGTATTTT. Encoded protein: CASASAEGDTQYF.

The V call is TRBV2, the J call TRBJ1-2; 9 nucleotides align to TRBD1. Germline V CDR1 and CDR2: SNHLY, FYNNEI. After removal of 5 bases from V and 6 bases from J, the junction contained 4 bases not matched to a gene. CDR3 length: 13 amino acids. Here the CDR3 DNA reads TGTGCCAGCAGTTCCGACAGGGGGAATGGCTACACCTTC. Translation: CASSSDRGNGYTF.

The chain joins TRBV11-2 to TRBJ1-1; a weak D match, TRBD1 (5 bases). The CDR3 is made up of 19 amino acids. Germline V gives CDR1 SGHAT, CDR2 FQNNGV. Between the trimmed V and J ends, which lost 2 bases and 2 bases, there was a span of 24 bases. CDR3: CASSLFRWGQGSLNTEAFF. The CDR3, as DNA: TGTGCCAGCAGCTTATTTAGGTGGGGTCAGGGTTCCCTAAACACTGAAGCTTTCTTT.

This chain connects TRBV6-1 to TRBJ1-2; maybe TRBD1 (6 bases). Germline lookup yields CDR1 MNHNS and CDR2 SASEGT. V lost 4 bases and J lost 4, with 19 bases in between. CDR3 length: 16 residues. The CDR3 here is CASSALSAGGGYGYTF. DNA for the CDR3: TGTGCCAGCAGTGCCCTCTCGGCGGGGGGCGGCTATGGCTACACCTTC.

The V and J genes are TRBV9 and TRBJ1-4, with D hard to call. The CDR3 totals 14 residues. Between the trimmed V and J ends, which lost 0 bases and 5 bases, there was a span of 8 bases. Germline-derived CDR1 and CDR2 are SGDLS and YYNGEE. As DNA, the CDR3 is TGTGCCAGCAGCGTAGGAGGAGGGAATGAAAAACTGTTTTTT. Translated: CASSVGGGNEKLFF.

The chain employs TRBV6-1 and TRBJ2-7, with unresolved D. Germline loops: CDR1 MNHNS, CDR2 SASEGT. Trimming stripped 6 bases from V and 5 bases from J, with 20 bases between. This CDR3 is built from 15 residues. The CDR3: CASSEPGFFPHEQYF. In DNA, the CDR3 is TGTGCCAGCAGCGAACCCGGGTTCTTTCCCCACGAGCAGTACTTC.

V usage is TRBV5-4 and J usage is TRBJ1-4; D not resolved. CDR1 SGHNT and CDR2 YYREEE come from the germline V gene (reference sequence). This CDR3 has 15 amino acids. V was shortened by 0 bases and J by 1 base, with 7 bases between the two germline ends. DNA of the CDR3: TGTGCCAGCAGCTTGGGTCCAGAAACTAATGAAAAACTGTTTTTT. Its protein product is CASSLGPETNEKLFF.

About this clone: The limits of the CDR3 on the DNA are not certain, so only TCRdb's listed CDR3 is given. CDR3 in amino acids: CASSFWRGTGELFF. The rearrangement uses TRBV11-2 and TRBJ2-2; the D call of TRBD2 is as the table states it, not checked on the DNA. The CDR3 contains 14 residues when both ends are counted. The V gene's germline CDR1 is SGHAT and CDR2 FQNNGV.

This clone was observed a few times. The chain couples TRBV7-9 to TRBJ2-2; D is uncertain. The CDR3 length is 12 residues. The germline V gene has CDR1 SEHNR and CDR2 FQNEAQ (reference sequence). Trimming removed 6 bases at V and 2 bases at J, with 4 bases between. The CDR3 nucleotides are TGTGCCAGCAGTCATAACACCGGGGAGCTGTTTTTT. It specifies CASSHNTGELFF.

The chain carries TRBV5-1 and TRBJ1-1; D perhaps matches TRBD1 (6 bases). The germline CDR1 and CDR2 sequences are SGHRS and YFSETQ. Trimming cost V 0 bases and J 3 bases, with 12 bases left between them. The length of the CDR3 is 15 residues. The CDR3 nucleotides are TGCGCCAGCAGCTTGGAACAGGGTGGATACACTGAAGCTTTCTTT. Residues: CASSLEQGGYTEAFF.

On this clone itself: Additional DNA sequences in this sample encode the identical CDR3. This rearrangement joins TRBV20-1 to TRBJ2-1; D not resolved. The CDR3 is made up of 11 amino acids. CDR1 is DFQATT, CDR2 SNEGSKA, per germline (reference sequence). Trimming shortened V by 6 bases and J by 0 bases, and 3 bases separated the two germline ends. The CDR3 region has the DNA TGCAGTGCCGGCTCCTACAATGAGCAGTTCTTC. Translated, it gives CSAGSYNEQFF.

The chain links TRBV5-1 to TRBJ1-2; the D gene is possibly TRBD1 (5 bases). CDR3 length: 15 residues. The ends were cut back, 0 bases at V and 3 bases at J, with 12 bases in the middle. Germline-derived CDR1 and CDR2 are SGHRS and YFSETQ. CDR3 nucleotide sequence: TGCGCCAGCAGCTTGGCCTGGGGGGAGGACTATGGCTACACCTTC. Translation gives CASSLAWGEDYGYTF.

This clone appeared a few times. V usage is TRBV7-8 and J usage is TRBJ1-6; D gene uncertain. The CDR3 runs 16 residues. With 5 bases removed from V and 4 bases from J, the gap between germline ends came to 15 bases. The germline V gene has CDR1 SGHVS and CDR2 FQNEAQ. CDR3 residues: CASSPSEDKYNSPLHF. The CDR3 coding sequence is TGTGCCAGCAGCCCTAGCGAAGACAAATATAATTCACCCCTCCACTTT.